This passage covers 18 T cell receptor beta chains from one sample sequenced in a study of T-cell memory formation after mild COVID-19. TCRdb independently ran MiXCR on the 5' RACE reads; one entry per CDR3 protein. This sample has 300,000 to 400,000 distinct CDR3 sequences, with over 10% found just once. Sequenced input: PBMCs or a T cell subset sorted from them (not recorded which). The receptors derive from a young man who had mild COVID-19 (a few samples of this study predate the infection). Cell type and time point are not known.

The chain has TRBV6-6 and TRBJ1-1, with a tentative D call TRBD1 (6 bases). The CDR3 has 15 amino acids. CDR1 is MNHNY, CDR2 SVGAGI, per germline (reference sequence). V lost 6 bases and J lost 1, with 15 bases in between. The CDR3 protein is CASSQPQGGNTEAFF. The CDR3 coding sequence is TGTGCCAGCAGCCAACCACAGGGAGGGAACACTGAAGCTTTCTTT.

CDR3 region: CASSPAGSSYEQYF. CDR3 in DNA: TGTGCCAGCAGCCCGGCAGGAAGCTCCTACGAGCAGTACTTC. V usage is TRBV7-2 and J usage is TRBJ2-7, with no clear D. V lost 5 bases to trimming and J lost 0 bases, with 11 bases between them. The CDR3 consists of 14 residues. CDR1 and CDR2 (germline): SGHTA, FQGNSA.

This clonotype was observed many times. V usage is TRBV7-2 and J usage is TRBJ1-2; no firm D call. The CDR3 is 12 amino acids. Germline-derived CDR1 and CDR2 are SGHTA and FQGNSA. V lost 2 bases and J lost 7, with 8 bases in between. Here the CDR3 reads CASSLRPLGYTF. In DNA form, the CDR3 reads TGTGCCAGCAGCTTAAGGCCCCTTGGCTACACCTTC.

The rearrangement uses TRBV9 and TRBJ1-2; no firm D call. V dropped 0 bases and J dropped 5 bases, with 8 bases sitting between them. CDR1 is SGDLS and CDR2 is YYNGEE in the germline V gene. There are 13 residues in the CDR3. CDR3 loop: CASSVDGVYGYTF. The DNA of the CDR3 is TGTGCCAGCAGCGTAGATGGTGTTTATGGCTACACCTTC.

V usage is TRBV6-5 and J usage is TRBJ2-5; D is possibly TRBD1 (6 bases). The CDR3 runs 14 residues. Trimming removed 5 bases from V and 0 bases from J, with 10 bases in between. The germline V gene has CDR1 MNHEY and CDR2 SVGAGI. The CDR3 DNA sequence: TGTGCCAGCAGTCACCGGGACAACCAAGAGACCCAGTACTTC. It is translated as CASSHRDNQETQYF.

The chain recombines TRBV24-1 with TRBJ2-3; 10 bases map to TRBD1. The CDR3 is 15 amino acids. CDR1 and CDR2 (germline): KGHDR, SFDVKD. Unmatched junction bases numbered 5, after V lost 5 bases and J lost 4 bases. This CDR3 reads CATSGGDRGSDTQYF. The CDR3 DNA reads as TGTGCCACCAGTGGCGGGGACAGGGGATCAGATACGCAGTATTTT.

This clonotype has more than one count but fewer than ten. J is TRBJ1-6 and V is TRBV12-3 or TRBV12-4; possibly TRBD1 for D (5 bases). The CDR3 extends over 13 amino acids. V lost 10 bases and J lost 14, with 21 bases in between. CDR3 amino acids: CATRDRRGGTLHF. As DNA, the CDR3 is TGTGCCACAAGGGACCGCCGAGGTGGGACCCTCCACTTT.

The chain carries TRBV6-2 or TRBV6-3 and TRBJ2-3; D not resolved. Germline-derived CDR1 and CDR2 are MNHEY and SVGEGT. With 0 bases removed from V and 7 bases from J, the gap between germline ends came to 5 bases. CDR3 length: 12 amino acids. CDR3 coding DNA: TGTGCCAGCAGTTACTCTCCCTATACGCAGTATTTT. This gives the protein CASSYSPYTQYF.

This clonotype was counted only a few times. The J gene is TRBJ1-2, the V gene TRBV10-1; possibly TRBD1 for D (5 bases). Trimming left V 3 bases short and J 4 bases short, with 9 bases between. The CDR3 runs to 13 residues. Germline V CDR1 and CDR2: WNHNN, SYGVQD (reference sequence). Here the CDR3 DNA reads TGCGCCAGCAGTGATGGAGGGGCCTATGGCTACACCTTC. Protein product: CASSDGGAYGYTF.

In this sample, this clonotype turned up a few times. V and J are TRBV6-2 or TRBV6-3 and TRBJ2-2; TRBD1 might be the D (6 bases). The germline V gene has CDR1 MNHEY and CDR2 SVGEGT. Trimming cost V 5 bases and J 3 bases, with 10 bases left between them. The CDR3 extends over 14 amino acids. The CDR3 region is CASSNRAYTGELFF. DNA for the CDR3: TGTGCCAGCAGTAACAGGGCCTACACCGGGGAGCTGTTTTTT.

This clonotype was seen only a few times. The V call is TRBV7-2, the J call TRBJ2-1; a weak D match, TRBD2 (6 bases). Germline CDR1 and CDR2: SGHTA and FQGNSA. The CDR3 runs to 13 residues. With 4 bases removed from V and 6 bases from J, the gap between germline ends came to 10 bases. In DNA, the CDR3 is TGTGCCAGCAGCTCGACTAGACTCAATGAGCAGTTCTTC. This codes for CASSSTRLNEQFF.

The J gene is TRBJ1-6, the V gene TRBV6-2 or TRBV6-3; D gene ambiguous. The V end lost 2 bases, the J end lost 9 bases, and 11 bases lay between the germline ends. CDR3 length equals 14 residues. Germline loops: CDR1 MNHEY, CDR2 SVGEGT. CDR3 nucleotides: TGTGCCAGCAGTTACGGGGTCTCGGGTTCACCCCTCCACTTT. This gives the protein CASSYGVSGSPLHF.

This clonotype was detected many times. The chain joins TRBV12-3 or TRBV12-4 to TRBJ1-2; D is unclear. Trimming removed 2 bases from V and 5 bases from J, with 9 bases in between. The CDR3 totals 13 residues. The CDR3 sequence is CASSLSNGYGYTF. In DNA, the CDR3 is TGTGCCAGCAGTTTAAGTAACGGATATGGCTACACCTTC.

This clonotype appeared a few times. An end of the junction does not agree with germline; a read error may underlie this. This chain connects TRBV7-2 to TRBJ2-4; D possibly matches TRBD1 or TRBD2 (5 bases each). The CDR3 extends over 15 amino acids. Germline V gives CDR1 SGHTA, CDR2 FQGNSA. This chain's CDR3 is CARSLGFGGGNIQYF. The CDR3 bases are TGTGCCAGAAGCTTAGGGTTTGGTGGGGGAAACATTCAGTACTTC.

In this sample, this clonotype turned up many times. The CDR3 reads CASSFLLAAPGDTQYF. In DNA form, the CDR3 reads TGTGCCAGCAGCTTCCTACTAGCGGCCCCGGGGGATACGCAGTATTTT. This chain uses TRBV11-2 with TRBJ2-3; 8 positions match TRBD2. Germline CDR1 reads SGHAT; CDR2 reads FQNNGV. Losses at the gene ends were 3 bases for V and 6 bases for J; bases not matched to a gene: 11. CDR3 length: 16 residues.

This clonotype was found a few times. The chain uses TRBV7-9 and TRBJ2-7; D uncertain. Germline CDR1 and CDR2: SEHNR and FQNEAQ (reference sequence). This CDR3 is 14 amino acids long. Deletions cut 3 bases from V and 0 bases from J, with 9 bases between. The CDR3 DNA is TGTGCCAGCAGCTTTGCAACAGACTCCTACGAGCAGTACTTC. Translated: CASSFATDSYEQYF. The full variable domain, rest sourced from reference TRBV7-9 and TRBJ2-7, is DTGVSQNPRHKITKRGQNVTFRCDPISEHNRLYWYRQTLGQGPEFLTYFQNEAQLEKSRLLSDRFSAERPKGSFSTLEIQRTEQGDSAMYLCASSFATDSYEQYFGPGTRLTVT.

This clonotype was seen many times. The chain recombines TRBV6-2 or TRBV6-3 with TRBJ2-7; D unclear. CDR3 length equals 14 residues. Looked up from germline, CDR1 is MNHEY and CDR2 is SVGEGT. Trimming cost V 2 bases and J 2 bases, with 10 bases left between them. CDR3 protein: CASSYDTTTYEQYV. The CDR3 nucleotides are TGTGCCAGCAGTTACGATACCACTACCTACGAGCAGTACGTC.

This clonotype was detected a few times. The gene calls are TRBV11-2 and TRBJ1-4, with D hard to call. Germline CDR1 and CDR2: SGHAT and FQNNGV. V dropped 4 bases and J dropped 7 bases, with 16 bases sitting between them. The CDR3 contains 15 residues. As DNA, the CDR3 is TGTGCCAGCAGCTCGAATGTGGTCAGGAGTGAAAAACTGTTTTTT. Translated: CASSSNVVRSEKLFF.